The subject of this entry is one T cell receptor beta chain. Its antigen is undetermined. Germline lookup yields CDR1 SGDLS and CDR2 YYNGEE. The CDR3 consists of 12 residues. With 7 bases removed from V and 8 bases from J, the gap between germline ends came to 10 bases. This entry belongs to a study of sequential checkpoint blockade in melanoma. As for the study in general: Matched biopsies came pretreatment and at week 13 for approximately 20 patients.

As for treatment: randomized to nivolumab then ipilimumab (arm A) or the reverse (arm B). Study-wide results and caveats: Mutational load did not correlate with tumor T-cell fraction or clonality. Response in arm A was associated with pretreatment TIL clonality. Rising tumor T-cell fraction and clonality meant about 30 times likelier benefit.

Here immunoSEQ multiplex PCR was the method, and the copy in TCRdb shows in-frame clones only, minus some. This sample carries approximately 1,800 clones, approximately 19% of them seen once, and the ten largest clones take roughly 9.1%. The source was tumor tissue (inferred from file names), collected from a patient given nivolumab and ipilimumab in sequence. The chain recombines TRBV9 with TRBJ1-6; D unresolved. The receptor was derived from a human donor with melanoma. CDR3 region: CASGRGDSPLHF. CDR3 in DNA: TGTGCCAGCGGGCGCGGGGATTCACCCCTCCACTTT.